The rows below give T cell receptor beta chains drawn from one sample of a study of shared clonotypes between healthy human individuals. This table comes from immunoSEQ multiplex PCR, and its TCRdb copy is limited to in-frame clones, with some not included. The table includes around 1.1 million clones, roughly 77% detected once. The sequenced material came from memory CD4+ T cells from PBMCs. The receptors shown here come from a man younger than 35 in good health. Some clones in this sample may be carry-over from other donors' samples. Each CDR3 is given with its conserved first and last residue. Each record gives: J gene, V gene, D gene, clone size, CDR3 protein, CDR3 DNA. The D gene is left open where the match is weak. Size is stated for part of the rows, as once, few or many counts, or as a class when the clone is expanded.

J gene: TRBJ1-2; V gene: TRBV18; D gene: -; clone size: -; CDR3 protein: CASSPLGGMGANYGYTF; CDR3 DNA: TGTGCCAGCTCACCGCTGGGTGGAATGGGGGCTAACTATGGCTACACCTTC
J gene: TRBJ1-2; V gene: TRBV4-2; D gene: TRBD1; clone size: -; CDR3 protein: CASSQLRGQGADYGYTF; CDR3 DNA: TGTGCCAGCAGCCAACTACGGGGACAGGGGGCGGACTATGGCTACACCTTC
J gene: TRBJ1-3; V gene: TRBV5-4; D gene: -; clone size: few; CDR3 protein: CASSLAGNTIYF; CDR3 DNA: TGTGCCAGCAGCTTGGCTGGAAACACCATATATTTT
J gene: TRBJ2-1; V gene: TRBV9; D gene: -; clone size: -; CDR3 protein: CASSVVGRGAYNEQFF; CDR3 DNA: TGTGCCAGCAGCGTAGTGGGCAGGGGGGCCTACAATGAGCAGTTCTTC
J gene: TRBJ2-7; V gene: TRBV5-5; D gene: -; clone size: -; CDR3 protein: CASSFTTYEQYF; CDR3 DNA: TGTGCCAGCAGCTTTACAACCTACGAGCAGTACTTC
J gene: TRBJ1-1; V gene: TRBV6-4; D gene: -; clone size: -; CDR3 protein: CASSDYDGSEAFF; CDR3 DNA: TGTGCCAGCAGTGACTATGACGGATCTGAAGCTTTCTTT
J gene: TRBJ1-5; V gene: TRBV29-1; D gene: -; clone size: -; CDR3 protein: CSVEEGLGQPQHF; CDR3 DNA: TGCAGCGTTGAAGAAGGGTTAGGGCAGCCCCAGCATTTT
J gene: TRBJ1-1; V gene: TRBV28; D gene: -; clone size: -; CDR3 protein: CASTSTNTEAFF; CDR3 DNA: TGTGCCAGCACCTCAACGAACACTGAAGCTTTCTTT
J gene: TRBJ1-1; V gene: TRBV5-1; D gene: -; clone size: once; CDR3 protein: CASSILGLPNTEAFF; CDR3 DNA: TGCGCCAGCAGCATCCTCGGGCTACCGAACACTGAAGCTTTCTTT
J gene: TRBJ2-7; V gene: TRBV5-4; D gene: TRBD1; clone size: -; CDR3 protein: CASSGQGNTYEQYF; CDR3 DNA: TGTGCCAGCAGCGGACAGGGAAATACCTACGAGCAGTACTTC
J gene: TRBJ1-1; V gene: TRBV2; D gene: -; clone size: -; CDR3 protein: CASRIENTEAFF; CDR3 DNA: TGTGCCAGCAGGATAGAGAACACTGAAGCTTTCTTT
J gene: TRBJ2-7; V gene: TRBV30; D gene: -; clone size: -; CDR3 protein: CAWGVTRGWDEQYF; CDR3 DNA: TGTGCCTGGGGTGTAACCAGGGGTTGGGACGAGCAGTACTTC
J gene: TRBJ1-3; V gene: TRBV28; D gene: -; clone size: -; CDR3 protein: CASGSTPSDVQDTIYF; CDR3 DNA: TGTGCCAGCGGTTCAACCCCTTCGGACGTACAGGACACCATATATTTT
J gene: TRBJ2-7; V gene: TRBV15; D gene: -; clone size: -; CDR3 protein: CATSRDRASYEQYF; CDR3 DNA: TGTGCCACCAGCAGAGATCGAGCGTCCTACGAGCAGTACTTC
J gene: TRBJ1-4; V gene: TRBV5-4; D gene: -; clone size: -; CDR3 protein: CASSLGSNTNEKLFF; CDR3 DNA: TGTGCCAGCAGCTTGGGGTCGAACACTAATGAAAAACTGTTTTTT
J gene: TRBJ2-1; V gene: TRBV7-9; D gene: TRBD1; clone size: -; CDR3 protein: CASSWTPGTGYYNEQFF; CDR3 DNA: TGTGCCAGCAGCTGGACCCCCGGGACAGGGTACTACAATGAGCAGTTCTTC
J gene: TRBJ1-2; V gene: TRBV29-1; D gene: -; clone size: many; CDR3 protein: CSVEPLTGYGYTF; CDR3 DNA: TGCAGCGTTGAACCTCTAACGGGGTATGGCTACACCTTC
J gene: TRBJ2-7; V gene: TRBV6-1; D gene: TRBD2; clone size: -; CDR3 protein: CAISEGGLAGNYEQYF; CDR3 DNA: TGTGCCATCAGTGAAGGGGGACTAGCGGGAAACTACGAGCAGTACTTC
J gene: TRBJ2-2; V gene: TRBV28; D gene: TRBD2; clone size: -; CDR3 protein: CASSSSYLAGAAGELFF; CDR3 DNA: TGTGCCAGCAGTTCTAGTTATCTAGCGGGAGCGGCCGGGGAGCTGTTTTTT
J gene: TRBJ2-7; V gene: TRBV28; D gene: TRBD2; clone size: -; CDR3 protein: CASSLISRGRGEQYF; CDR3 DNA: TGTGCCAGCAGTTTAATTTCTCGCGGGAGAGGCGAGCAGTACTTC
J gene: TRBJ1-2; V gene: TRBV4-3; D gene: -; clone size: -; CDR3 protein: CASSQDSWANYGYTF; CDR3 DNA: TGCGCCAGCAGCCAAGATTCATGGGCCAACTATGGCTACACCTTC
J gene: TRBJ1-5; V gene: TRBV6-6; D gene: -; clone size: -; CDR3 protein: CASRASTKQPQHF; CDR3 DNA: TGTGCCAGCAGAGCCTCTACGAAACAGCCCCAGCATTTT
J gene: TRBJ2-6; V gene: TRBV5-1; D gene: -; clone size: -; CDR3 protein: CASSPGRNSGANVLTF; CDR3 DNA: TGCGCCAGCAGCCCGGGACGGAACTCTGGGGCCAACGTCCTGACTTTC
J gene: TRBJ2-1; V gene: TRBV20-1; D gene: -; clone size: -; CDR3 protein: CSASGEKEQFF; CDR3 DNA: TGCAGTGCTAGCGGGGAGAAAGAGCAGTTCTTC
J gene: TRBJ1-3; V gene: TRBV10-1; D gene: -; clone size: -; CDR3 protein: CASSGNATPSGNTIYF; CDR3 DNA: TGCGCCAGCAGTGGAAACGCCACCCCCTCTGGAAACACCATATATTTT
J gene: TRBJ1-5; V gene: TRBV18; D gene: -; clone size: -; CDR3 protein: CASSRDIQGGNQPQHF; CDR3 DNA: TGTGCCAGCTCACGGGACATTCAGGGAGGCAATCAGCCCCAGCATTTT
J gene: TRBJ1-1; V gene: TRBV15; D gene: -; clone size: -; CDR3 protein: CATSKEEGFSHTEAFF; CDR3 DNA: TGTGCCACCAGCAAAGAAGAGGGGTTTTCGCACACTGAAGCTTTCTTT
J gene: TRBJ2-7; V gene: TRBV28; D gene: -; clone size: once; CDR3 protein: CASSPERTASYEQYF; CDR3 DNA: TGTGCCAGCAGTCCAGAACGGACGGCATCCTACGAGCAGTACTTC
J gene: TRBJ2-6; V gene: TRBV9; D gene: -; clone size: -; CDR3 protein: CASSVTGRTPDLSRANVLTF; CDR3 DNA: TGTGCCAGCAGCGTCACGGGTAGGACACCGGACCTATCCCGGGCCAACGTCCTGACTTTC
J gene: TRBJ2-1; V gene: TRBV7-8; D gene: -; clone size: -; CDR3 protein: CASSLDGPNNEQFF; CDR3 DNA: TGTGCCAGCAGCTTAGACGGACCGAACAATGAGCAGTTCTTC
J gene: TRBJ2-3; V gene: TRBV7-2; D gene: -; clone size: -; CDR3 protein: CASSLSWLDTQYF; CDR3 DNA: TGTGCCAGCAGCTTATCCTGGCTAGATACGCAGTATTTT
J gene: TRBJ1-5; V gene: TRBV9; D gene: TRBD1; clone size: -; CDR3 protein: CASNRGIDQPQHF; CDR3 DNA: TGTGCCAGCAACAGGGGTATCGATCAGCCCCAGCATTTT
J gene: TRBJ2-6; V gene: TRBV4-3; D gene: -; clone size: -; CDR3 protein: CASSQDPTQGIGANVLTF; CDR3 DNA: TGCGCCAGCAGCCAAGATCCTACCCAGGGGATTGGGGCCAACGTCCTGACTTTC
J gene: TRBJ1-4; V gene: TRBV30; D gene: TRBD1; clone size: -; CDR3 protein: CACLRTGVEKLFF; CDR3 DNA: TGTGCCTGCTTACGGACAGGGGTTGAAAAACTGTTTTTT
J gene: TRBJ2-5; V gene: TRBV10-1; D gene: -; clone size: many; CDR3 protein: CASSFNEGPQETQYF; CDR3 DNA: TGCGCCAGCAGTTTTAATGAGGGACCCCAAGAGACCCAGTACTTC
J gene: TRBJ2-2; V gene: TRBV6-1; D gene: -; clone size: -; CDR3 protein: CAASRLSNTGELFF; CDR3 DNA: TGTGCCGCTTCTAGGTTGTCGAACACCGGGGAGCTGTTTTTT
J gene: TRBJ1-1; V gene: TRBV28; D gene: TRBD1; clone size: -; CDR3 protein: CASSSPGGRTEAFF; CDR3 DNA: TGTGCCAGCAGTTCCCCAGGGGGCCGGACTGAAGCTTTCTTT
J gene: TRBJ1-3; V gene: TRBV6-1; D gene: -; clone size: -; CDR3 protein: CASSILYRSGNTIYF; CDR3 DNA: TGTGCCAGCTCGATACTGTATCGCTCTGGAAACACCATATATTTT
J gene: TRBJ1-1; V gene: TRBV7-9; D gene: -; clone size: -; CDR3 protein: CASREWDRDPVNAEAFF; CDR3 DNA: TGTGCCAGCAGAGAATGGGACCGGGACCCGGTCAACGCTGAAGCTTTCTTT
J gene: TRBJ1-1; V gene: TRBV10-1; D gene: -; clone size: many; CDR3 protein: CASGNGNTEAFF; CDR3 DNA: TGCGCCAGCGGGAACGGGAACACTGAAGCTTTCTTT
J gene: TRBJ1-3; V gene: TRBV6-5; D gene: TRBD1; clone size: -; CDR3 protein: CASSYLTTGGQNTIYF; CDR3 DNA: TGTGCCAGCAGTTACTTGACGACAGGGGGGCAGAACACCATATATTTT
J gene: TRBJ1-1; V gene: TRBV11-2; D gene: -; clone size: -; CDR3 protein: CASSLAHGGQGTEAFF; CDR3 DNA: TGTGCCAGCAGCTTAGCCCATGGGGGGCAGGGCACTGAAGCTTTCTTT
J gene: TRBJ2-7; V gene: TRBV27; D gene: TRBD2; clone size: -; CDR3 protein: CASRLAGEVGEQYF; CDR3 DNA: TGTGCCAGTCGACTAGCGGGAGAAGTGGGCGAGCAGTACTTC
J gene: TRBJ1-1; V gene: TRBV5-1; D gene: -; clone size: once; CDR3 protein: CASSWTEYTEAFF; CDR3 DNA: TGCGCCAGCAGCTGGACAGAGTACACTGAAGCTTTCTTT
J gene: TRBJ1-2; V gene: TRBV6-5; D gene: -; clone size: -; CDR3 protein: CASSYGGSGYGYTF; CDR3 DNA: TGTGCCAGCAGTTATGGGGGTTCTGGCTATGGCTACACCTTC
J gene: TRBJ2-3; V gene: TRBV1; D gene: -; clone size: -; CDR3 protein: CTSSPVADTQYF; CDR3 DNA: TGCACCAGCAGCCCCGTCGCAGATACGCAGTATTTT
J gene: TRBJ2-7; V gene: TRBV6-1; D gene: -; clone size: -; CDR3 protein: CASSGGVASYEQYF; CDR3 DNA: TGTGCCAGCAGTGGTGGGGTAGCCTCCTACGAGCAGTACTTC
J gene: TRBJ2-1; V gene: TRBV7-9; D gene: -; clone size: -; CDR3 protein: CASTRLDSYNEQFF; CDR3 DNA: TGTGCCAGCACCCGACTAGATTCCTACAATGAGCAGTTCTTC
J gene: TRBJ2-5; V gene: TRBV5-1; D gene: -; clone size: -; CDR3 protein: CASSFTTAQETQYF; CDR3 DNA: TGCGCCAGCAGCTTTACGACAGCCCAAGAGACCCAGTACTTC
J gene: TRBJ2-5; V gene: TRBV5-1; D gene: -; clone size: few; CDR3 protein: CASSSYPGPQETQYF; CDR3 DNA: TGCGCCAGCAGCTCGTACCCGGGACCCCAAGAGACCCAGTACTTC
J gene: TRBJ2-3; V gene: TRBV18; D gene: -; clone size: -; CDR3 protein: CASSPTTGPTDTQYF; CDR3 DNA: TGTGCCAGCTCACCTACCACAGGGCCGACAGATACGCAGTATTTT
J gene: TRBJ2-1; V gene: TRBV12-5; D gene: TRBD1; clone size: -; CDR3 protein: CASGRDRVIKFF; CDR3 DNA: TGTGCTAGTGGCAGGGACAGGGTAATAAAGTTCTTC
J gene: TRBJ2-5; V gene: TRBV5-1; D gene: TRBD1; clone size: -; CDR3 protein: CASSTGGRETQYF; CDR3 DNA: TGCGCCAGCTCTACAGGGGGTCGGGAGACCCAGTACTTC
J gene: TRBJ1-1; V gene: TRBV30; D gene: -; clone size: -; CDR3 protein: CAWSLGFYTEAFF; CDR3 DNA: TGTGCCTGGAGTTTAGGGTTTTACACTGAAGCTTTCTTT